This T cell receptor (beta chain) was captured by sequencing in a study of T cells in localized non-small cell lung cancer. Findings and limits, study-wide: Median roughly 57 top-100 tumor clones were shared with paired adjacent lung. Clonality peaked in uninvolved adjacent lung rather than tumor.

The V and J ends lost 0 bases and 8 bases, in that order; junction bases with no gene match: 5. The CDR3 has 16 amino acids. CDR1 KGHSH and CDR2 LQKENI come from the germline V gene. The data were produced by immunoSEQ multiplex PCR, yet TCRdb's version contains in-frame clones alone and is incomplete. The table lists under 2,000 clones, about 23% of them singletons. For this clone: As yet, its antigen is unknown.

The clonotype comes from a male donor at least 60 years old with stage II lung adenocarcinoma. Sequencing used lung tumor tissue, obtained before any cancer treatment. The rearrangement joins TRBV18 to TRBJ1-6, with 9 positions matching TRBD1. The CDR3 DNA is TGTGCCAGCTCACCACCGGGGACAGGGAAGGATTCACCCCTCCACTTT. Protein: CASSPPGTGKDSPLHF.